This note documents a single TCR beta chain sequence. This clonotype was counted at least ten times. This receptor's antigen is unknown. The record has no base qualities; no much larger clone is one base away. TCR beta CDR3 regions were amplified from RNA transcripts. The first round of RT-PCR for the TCR CDR3 was performed with the HTBI primer set and the Qiagen OneStep RT-PCR kit. The libraries were constructed in a second round of multiplex PCR and then size-selected and purified. Libraries were sequenced paired-end with 100 bp reads on an Illumina HiSeq2000. Regarding the original processing steps: SOAPnuke was used to process the raw data, removing reads that contained adapters or uncalled bases, had a mean Phred below 15, or lacked an exact match to the constant primer or identifier. High-quality paired reads were merged using COPE v1.2.5, and each unique nucleotide sequence was defined as a clonotype. MiTCR v1.1 was used to align clonotypes to the IMGT TRBV, TRBD and TRBJ reference segments. The analysis included only V-J combinations with a frequency above 0.0001, which together covered 99% to 99.2% of the repertoires. The TCS score was defined as the ratio of F50 (clonal expansion) to E x V (chaos), calculated using BLOSUM62-based TCRdist between CDR3 peptides within each V-J. Welch's t-statistics and random forest reduced fewer than 600 V-J features to 13, which were used in a naive Bayes classifier (R e1071). TCRdb reworked the public reads: Q25 trimming with fastp, MiXCR clone assembly, productive beta chains retained. Rows merge per CDR3 protein into single entries with the most common DNA and genes. Here the V and J calls rest on TCRdb's processing, not on the authors' analysis. This sample holds more than 450,000 distinct CDR3 sequences; roughly 21% were observed only once. About half of the sample goes to the ten largest clones.

The data stem from a study of T cells in Graves' hyperthyroidism and ophthalmopathy (dated by TCRdb to about 2019). Concerning the study at large: Peripheral blood was sampled at the time of initial diagnosis, prior to any treatment. To identify distinguishing TCR V-J signatures, a discovery cohort of some 99 patients was used, comprising 43 with Graves' ophthalmopathy and some 60 with stable Graves' hyperthyroidism. Prospective prediction of ophthalmopathy was tested in an independent validation cohort consisting of about 20 hyperthyroidism patients and approximately 16 patients who later progressed to ophthalmopathy. The 80 to 100 discovery patients were randomly divided into training and test sets at a 7:3 ratio. In addition, the study compared T-cell repertoires in thyroid tissue and in blood from roughly six Graves' hyperthyroidism patients. Following sampling, methimazole starting at 30 mg daily was given to hyperthyroidism patients, and high-dose intravenous methylprednisolone was given to ophthalmopathy patients. TCR Vbeta CDR3 sequencing of fewer than 150 peripheral blood samples (approximately 44 ophthalmopathy, approximately 80 hyperthyroidism and some 17 progressor patients) is reported in the paper. Points the paper makes about the study in general: Most expanded thyroid clonotypes (frequency above 0.001) were also detected in blood, suggesting blood repertoires may reflect thyroid immune responses. In cross-validation, a model built on a 13 V-J signature told ophthalmopathy apart from stable hyperthyroidism with just under 90% sensitivity and roughly 83% specificity, and in testing the same model reached 80%/75%. In validation, progression to ophthalmopathy was predicted by the model with roughly 69% sensitivity and under 85% specificity, a median of about 6 months before onset. No statistical method was used to fix the sample size in advance, and group allocation was not hidden from the investigators.

Ophthalmopathy patients had moderately to severely active disease, Clinical Activity Score of at least 3, NOSPECS grade of at least 4, and duration under 3 months. The study excluded patients with uncontrolled infections, other autoimmune diseases, pregnancy or lactation. Diagnoses were established on the basis of clinical symptoms, serum thyroxine and TRAb, thyroid ultrasound, and orbital computed tomography. PBMCs were separated from roughly 10 ml of fresh peripheral blood using Ficoll-Paque density gradient centrifugation. Trizol reagent was used to extract total RNA, and RNA quality was then checked on an Agilent 2100 Bioanalyzer. The source is a man in his forties or fifties with Graves' ophthalmopathy. The sequenced material came from blood.

The sequenced DNA is TGTGCCAGCAGCCCGGAACCGGGACACCAGACCCAGTACTTC. Translated, it reads CASSPEPGHQTQYF. The rearranged chain carries TRBV7-8 and TRBJ2-5; D gene: possibly TRBD1, on 6 matching bases. The V end loses 5 bases and the J end loses 6 bases, and a stretch of 16 bases separates them. The CDR3 covers 14 residues, taking in both the cysteine and the phenylalanine. The CDR3 DNA has 42 bases and is translated from base 1. CDR1 and CDR2 are read off the germline V gene as SGHVS and FQNEAQ.